This T cell receptor (beta chain) was recovered during a study of blood T cell repertoires in COVID-19. About this clone: Its ends do not fully match the called genes, so a read error is possible.

Using immunoSEQ multiplex PCR, the repertoire was profiled, and TCRdb retains in-frame clones only, with some absent. Of about 260,000 clones listed, about 88% are singletons. Clinical history reported by participants formed the basis on which cohorts were assigned. The CDR3 runs 16 residues. CDR1 MNHNS and CDR2 SASEGT come from the germline V gene. Material for sequencing was PBMCs or T cells enriched from blood (not recorded which). The chain couples TRBV6-1 to TRBJ1-6, with D tentatively TRBD1 (5 bases). This receptor was taken from a man aged 30 to 39 with acute COVID-19. The CDR3 here is CASREGQGLRNSPLHF. Written as DNA, the CDR3 is TGTGCCAGCAGGGAAGGTCAGGGCCTACGGAATTCACCCCTCCACTTT.